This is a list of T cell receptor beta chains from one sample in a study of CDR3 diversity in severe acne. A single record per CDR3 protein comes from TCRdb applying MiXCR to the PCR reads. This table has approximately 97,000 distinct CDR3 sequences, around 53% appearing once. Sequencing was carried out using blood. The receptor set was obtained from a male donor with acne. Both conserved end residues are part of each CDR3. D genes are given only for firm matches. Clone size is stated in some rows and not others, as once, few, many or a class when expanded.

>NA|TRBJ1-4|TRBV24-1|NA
TGTGCCACCAGTGATTTGGCGGAAAAACTGTTTTTT
CATSDLAEKLFF
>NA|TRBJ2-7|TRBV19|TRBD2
TGTGCCAGTAGTATAAGCGGGGCCCTCTACGAGCAGTACTTC
CASSISGALYEQYF
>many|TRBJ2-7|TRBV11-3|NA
TGTGCCAGCAGCCTTAACAGGGTTTCCTACGAGCAGTACTTC
CASSLNRVSYEQYF
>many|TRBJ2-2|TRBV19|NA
TGTGCCAGTAGTCGGACAGAGAACACCGGGGAGCTGTTTTTT
CASSRTENTGELFF
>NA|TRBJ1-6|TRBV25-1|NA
TGTGCCAGCAGTGAACCGCGACAGTTTTCACCCCTCCACTTT
CASSEPRQFSPLHF
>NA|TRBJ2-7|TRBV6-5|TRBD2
TGTGCCAGCAGGCTACTAGCGGGAGGAGACGAGCAGTACTTC
CASRLLAGGDEQYF
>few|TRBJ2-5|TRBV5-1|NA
TGCGCCGGCAGCATCGGGACTCTGAAAGAGACCCAGTACTTC
CAGSIGTLKETQYF
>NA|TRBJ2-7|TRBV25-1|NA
TGTGCCAGCAGCCAGGGGGGGTACGAGCAGTACTTC
CASSQGGYEQYF
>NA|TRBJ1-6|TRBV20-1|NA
NA
CSASRQGGYEQYFGRRSYNSPLHF
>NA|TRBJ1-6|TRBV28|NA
TGTGCCAGCGGAAGGGACGGGGGGTCACCCCTCCACTTT
CASGRDGGSPLHF
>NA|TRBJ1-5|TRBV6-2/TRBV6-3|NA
TGTGCCAGCAGACGAGATGGCAATCAGCCCCAGCATTTT
CASRRDGNQPQHF
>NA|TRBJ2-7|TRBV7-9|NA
TGTGCCAGCAGCTTCAAGGGGGCGGGGTACGAGCAGTACTTC
CASSFKGAGYEQYF
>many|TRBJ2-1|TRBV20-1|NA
TGCAGTGCCAGAGAACTAGATTCGGGCCACATCGGTGAGCAGTTCTTC
CSARELDSGHIGEQFF
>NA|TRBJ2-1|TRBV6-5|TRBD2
TGTGCCAGCGGGACTAGCGGGGGCTCCTACAATGAGCAGTTCTTC
CASGTSGGSYNEQFF
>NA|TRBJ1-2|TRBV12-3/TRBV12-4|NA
TGTGCCACCTCGGAGGACAGTGGAACCTACACCTTC
CATSEDSGTYTF
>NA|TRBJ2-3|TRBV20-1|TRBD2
TGCAGTGCTAGAGGACTAGCGGGAACGACAGATACGCAGTATTTT
CSARGLAGTTDTQYF
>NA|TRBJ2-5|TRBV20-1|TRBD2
TGCAGTGCTAGAGATGGGGGACTAGCGGGGCTCCAAGAGACCCAGTACTTC
CSARDGGLAGLQETQYF
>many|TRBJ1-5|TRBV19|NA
TGTGCCAGTATAGGTCGTTGGATCAATCAGCCCCAGCATTTT
CASIGRWINQPQHF
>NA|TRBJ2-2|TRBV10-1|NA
TGCGCCAGCAGTGAGTCTGTCATGGACACCGGGGAGCTGTTTTTT
CASSESVMDTGELFF
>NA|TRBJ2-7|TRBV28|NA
TGTGCCAGCAGTCCGGCGCGGGGAGTCCGGTCCACCTACGAGCAGTACTTC
CASSPARGVRSTYEQYF
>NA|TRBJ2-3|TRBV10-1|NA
TGCGCCAGCAGTGATGTCGCTAGCACAGATACGCAGTATTTT
CASSDVASTDTQYF
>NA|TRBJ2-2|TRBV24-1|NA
TGTGCCACCACTACCTCCGAGGAGCTGTTTTTT
CATTTSEELFF
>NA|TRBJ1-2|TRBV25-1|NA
TGTGCCAGCAGGGAGAGTCCAGGGGAAGGGAATGGCTACACCTTC
CASRESPGEGNGYTF
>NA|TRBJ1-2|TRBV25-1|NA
TGTGCCAGCAGTGAATACGACAGCCGACGGGGCTACACCTTC
CASSEYDSRRGYTF
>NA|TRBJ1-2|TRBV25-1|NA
TGTGCCAGCAGTGATCACGGAGGCAGGGGCGACTATGGCTACACCTTC
CASSDHGGRGDYGYTF
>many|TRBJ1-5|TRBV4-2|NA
TGTGCCAGCAGCCAAGATGACCAGGGTGTACAGCCCCAGCATTTT
CASSQDDQGVQPQHF
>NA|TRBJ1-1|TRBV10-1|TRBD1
TGCGCCAGCGGCATGGACAGGGCGAGAGCTTTCTTT
CASGMDRARAFF
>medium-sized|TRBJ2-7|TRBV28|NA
TGTGCCAGCAGTTGGGCCTACGAGCAGTACTTC
CASSWAYEQYF
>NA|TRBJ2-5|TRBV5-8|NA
TGTGCCAGCAGCTTAGGTAGGGAATTTCAAGAGACCCAGTACTTC
CASSLGREFQETQYF
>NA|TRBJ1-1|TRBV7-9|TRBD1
TGTGCCAGCAGCTCCTCCGGGACAGGGATCACTGAAGCTTTCTTT
CASSSSGTGITEAFF
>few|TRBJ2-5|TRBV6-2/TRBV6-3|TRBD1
TGTGCCAGCAGCCCAGGGGGATGGGAGACCCAGTACTTC
CASSPGGWETQYF
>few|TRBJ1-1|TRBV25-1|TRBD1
TGTGCCAGCAGTGCCGGGACAGTTGAAGCTTTCTTT
CASSAGTVEAFF
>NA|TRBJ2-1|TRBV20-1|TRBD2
TGCAGTGCTAGAGATCGGACTAGCGGGAGTTCTGAGCAGTTCTTC
CSARDRTSGSSEQFF
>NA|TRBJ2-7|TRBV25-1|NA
TGTGCCAGCAGTGAGTTGGACGCCACCTACGAGCAGTACTTC
CASSELDATYEQYF
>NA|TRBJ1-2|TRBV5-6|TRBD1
TGTGCCAGCAGCCACCAGGGACAGGGTCATGGCTACACCTTC
CASSHQGQGHGYTF
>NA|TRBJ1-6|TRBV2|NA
TGTGCCAGCAGTTCGGTAGGGTCCAGCTCACCCCTCCACTTT
CASSSVGSSSPLHF
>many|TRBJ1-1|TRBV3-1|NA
TGTGCCAGCAGCCAAGGGAGGGTCCGGGCTTTCTTT
CASSQGRVRAFF
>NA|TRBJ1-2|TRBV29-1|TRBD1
TGCAGCGCGGAGGGGGGACAGGCCATAGCTAACTATGGCTACACCTTC
CSAEGGQAIANYGYTF
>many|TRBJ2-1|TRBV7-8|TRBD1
TGTGCCAGCAGCCCCAGGACAGGGGGCAATGAGCAGTTCTTC
CASSPRTGGNEQFF
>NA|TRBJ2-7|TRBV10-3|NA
TGTGCCATCAGTGGTGGTATTGCCGGGACACCTAGCGAGCAGTACTTC
CAISGGIAGTPSEQYF
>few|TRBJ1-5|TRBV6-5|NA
TGTGCCAGCAGCTACGGGGGAAGTCAGCCCCAGCATTTT
CASSYGGSQPQHF
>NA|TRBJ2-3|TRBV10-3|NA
TGTGCCATCAACACAGGCACAGATACGCAGTATTTT
CAINTGTDTQYF
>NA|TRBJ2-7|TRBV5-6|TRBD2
TGTGCCAGCAGCTTTCGGACTAGCGGGATGACCTACGAGCAGTACTTC
CASSFRTSGMTYEQYF
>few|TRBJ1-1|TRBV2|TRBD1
TGTGCCAGCGGCCCGGACAGGGAGCTTGAAGCTTTCTTT
CASGPDRELEAFF
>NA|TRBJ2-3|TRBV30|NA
TGTGCCTGGAGTGAGGGGGGGACGTCGGATGCGCAGTATTTT
CAWSEGGTSDAQYF
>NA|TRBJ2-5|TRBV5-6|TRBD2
TGTGCCAGCAGCTTGGGCGGGAGAAAAGAGACCCAGTACTTC
CASSLGGRKETQYF
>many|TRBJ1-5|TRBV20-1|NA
TGCAGTGCTAAAGGCAGCCACAATCAGCCCCAGCATTTT
CSAKGSHNQPQHF
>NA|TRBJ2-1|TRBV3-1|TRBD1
TGTGCCACCTTGGATTCAGGGGGCGCGTACAATGAGCAGTTCTTC
CATLDSGGAYNEQFF
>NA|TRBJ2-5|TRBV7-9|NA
TGTGCCAGCAGCTTAGAGGGGACGGGCCAAGAGACCCAGTACTTC
CASSLEGTGQETQYF
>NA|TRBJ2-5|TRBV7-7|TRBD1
TGTGCTAGCAGCTTATTCGGGACAGGGTTCGAGACCCAGTACTTC
CASSLFGTGFETQYF
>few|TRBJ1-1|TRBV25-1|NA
TGTGCCAGCAGTGTATCAGGGAGCACTGAAGCTTTCTTT
CASSVSGSTEAFF